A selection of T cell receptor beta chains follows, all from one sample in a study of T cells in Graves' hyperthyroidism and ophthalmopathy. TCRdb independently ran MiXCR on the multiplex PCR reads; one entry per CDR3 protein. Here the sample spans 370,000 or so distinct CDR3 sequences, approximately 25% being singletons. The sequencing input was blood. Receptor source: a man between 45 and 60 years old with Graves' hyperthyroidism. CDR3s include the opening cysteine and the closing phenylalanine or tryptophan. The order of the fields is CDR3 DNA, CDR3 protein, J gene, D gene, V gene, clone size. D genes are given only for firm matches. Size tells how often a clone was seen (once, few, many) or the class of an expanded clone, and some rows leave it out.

DNA: TGTGCCAGCAGCTTATTGGGGATGGCAGGGGGTAAAGAGACCCAGTACTTC; CDR3: CASSLLGMAGGKETQYF; J: TRBJ2-5; D: TRBD1; V: TRBV7-8; size: NA
DNA: TGCGCCAGCAGCCCAGGTCCAGCGGGAGGGGTACACGGGGAGCTGTTTTTT; CDR3: CASSPGPAGGVHGELFF; J: TRBJ2-2; D: TRBD2; V: TRBV4-1; size: NA
DNA: TGTGCCAGCTCACAGCGACAGGGTTCTAGCACAGATACGCAGTATTTT; CDR3: CASSQRQGSSTDTQYF; J: TRBJ2-3; D: TRBD1; V: TRBV18; size: few
DNA: TGTGCCAGCAGCGATTCCACCCCAGGGAACCAAGAGACCCAGTACTTC; CDR3: CASSDSTPGNQETQYF; J: TRBJ2-5; D: NA; V: TRBV7-9; size: NA
DNA: TGTGCCAGCAGGGAGGGGCCTTCTGTCTCCTACAATGAGCAGTTCTTC; CDR3: CASREGPSVSYNEQFF; J: TRBJ2-1; D: NA; V: TRBV2; size: many
DNA: TGTGCCAGCAGCTTACGATTGGGCTCTGGGGCCAACGTCCTGACTTTC; CDR3: CASSLRLGSGANVLTF; J: TRBJ2-6; D: NA; V: TRBV11-2; size: few
DNA: TGTGCCAGCAGCCCGTATAGCGGGAGGGGAAACAATGAGCAGTTCTTC; CDR3: CASSPYSGRGNNEQFF; J: TRBJ2-1; D: TRBD2; V: TRBV3-1; size: many
DNA: TGTGCCAGCAGCCAAGACCTTAGCGGGAGGGCTTCCGAGCAGTACTTC; CDR3: CASSQDLSGRASEQYF; J: TRBJ2-7; D: TRBD2; V: TRBV3-1; size: NA
DNA: TGTGCCAGCAGCTTGGTTCACAATGAGCAGTTCTTC; CDR3: CASSLVHNEQFF; J: TRBJ2-1; D: NA; V: TRBV5-5; size: NA
DNA: TGTGCCAGCAGCACCCAAGACAGGGGGAACACTGAAGCTTTCTTT; CDR3: CASSTQDRGNTEAFF; J: TRBJ1-1; D: TRBD1; V: TRBV3-1; size: few
DNA: TGTGCCAGCAGTGAGGCGGGAGGAGGGATCGGGGAGCTGTTTTTT; CDR3: CASSEAGGGIGELFF; J: TRBJ2-2; D: TRBD2; V: TRBV6-1; size: NA
DNA: TGTGCCAGCAGTGGACAGGGGGCAAGCTCTGGGGCCAACGTCCTGACTTTC; CDR3: CASSGQGASSGANVLTF; J: TRBJ2-6; D: TRBD1; V: TRBV6-2/TRBV6-3; size: few
DNA: TGTGCCAGCAGTTTAACCCGGATGGCAGGGCGGGCCTACGAGCAGTACTTC; CDR3: CASSLTRMAGRAYEQYF; J: TRBJ2-7; D: NA; V: TRBV12-3/TRBV12-4; size: NA
DNA: TGTGCCAGCAGTCAACAGGACTATCAAGAGACCCAGTACTTC; CDR3: CASSQQDYQETQYF; J: TRBJ2-5; D: NA; V: TRBV3-1; size: NA
DNA: TGCGCCAGCAGCGGTGGGACAGGGGGAGGCGAGCTGTTTTTT; CDR3: CASSGGTGGGELFF; J: TRBJ2-2; D: TRBD1; V: TRBV5-1; size: NA
DNA: TGTGCCACCAGCAGTGGGCGGGGGGCGTATGGCTACACCTTC; CDR3: CATSSGRGAYGYTF; J: TRBJ1-2; D: NA; V: TRBV15; size: few
DNA: TGTGCCACAGGACGAGGGAACACTGAAGCTTTCTTT; CDR3: CATGRGNTEAFF; J: TRBJ1-1; D: NA; V: TRBV6-2/TRBV6-3; size: few
DNA: TGTGCCAGCAGCATCCCGGGACGCGCTACCTATGGCTACACCTTC; CDR3: CASSIPGRATYGYTF; J: TRBJ1-2; D: NA; V: TRBV7-3; size: NA
DNA: TGTGCCAGCAGTTTCGGGTTTCGGGGGCAAGAGACCCAGTACTTC; CDR3: CASSFGFRGQETQYF; J: TRBJ2-5; D: NA; V: TRBV28; size: NA
DNA: TGCAGTGCTAGGGACGGGGTTAGCCAAGAGACCCAGTACTTC; CDR3: CSARDGVSQETQYF; J: TRBJ2-5; D: NA; V: TRBV20-1; size: few
DNA: TGTGCCAGCAGTTACAGGACAGCAACTAATGAAAAACTGTTTTTT; CDR3: CASSYRTATNEKLFF; J: TRBJ1-4; D: NA; V: TRBV6-5; size: NA
DNA: TGTGCTGGAACCGTCGGGACAGGGTCTTCTGAAGCTTTCTTT; CDR3: CAGTVGTGSSEAFF; J: TRBJ1-1; D: TRBD1; V: TRBV12-5; size: NA